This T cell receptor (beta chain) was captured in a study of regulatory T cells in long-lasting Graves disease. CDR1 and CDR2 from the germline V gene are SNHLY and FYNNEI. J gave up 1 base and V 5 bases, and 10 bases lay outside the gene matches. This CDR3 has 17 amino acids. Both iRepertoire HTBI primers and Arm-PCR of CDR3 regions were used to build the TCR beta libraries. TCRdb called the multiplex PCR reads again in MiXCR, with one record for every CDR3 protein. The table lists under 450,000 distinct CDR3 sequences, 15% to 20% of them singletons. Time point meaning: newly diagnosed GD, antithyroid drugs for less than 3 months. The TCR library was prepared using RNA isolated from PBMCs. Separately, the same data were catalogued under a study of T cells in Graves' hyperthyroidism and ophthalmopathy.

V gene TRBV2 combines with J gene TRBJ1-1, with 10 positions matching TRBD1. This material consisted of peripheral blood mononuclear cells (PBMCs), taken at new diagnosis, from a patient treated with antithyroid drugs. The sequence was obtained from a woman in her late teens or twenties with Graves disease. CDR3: CASSLSGTGERNTEAFF. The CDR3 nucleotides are TGTGCCAGCAGTTTGTCCGGGACAGGGGAGCGGAACACTGAAGCTTTCTTT.